One sample yielded the 10 T cell receptor beta chains listed below, sequenced in a study of regulatory T cells in long-lasting Graves disease. The time point here: persistent/refractory GD, antithyroid drugs over 5 years with positive TRAb. RNA extracted from PBMCs served as the sequencing template. To make TCR beta libraries, researchers used iRepertoire HTBI primers and Arm-PCR of CDR3 regions. Each CDR3 protein is one row after TCRdb ran MiXCR on the multiplex PCR reads. The profile shows approximately 470,000 distinct CDR3 sequences, roughly 20% of them singletons. The sequenced sample was peripheral blood mononuclear cells (PBMCs), obtained when the disease was refractory, from a patient treated with antithyroid drugs. These receptors all stem from a female donor with Graves disease.

This chain uses TRBV4-1 with TRBJ1-1, with D possibly TRBD1 on 6 matching bases. The CDR3 sequence is 14 residues long. CDR1 is MGHRA, CDR2 YSYEKL, per germline. The ends were cut back, 1 base at V and 4 bases at J, with 10 bases in the middle. The chain's CDR3 is CASSQVQGSTEAFF. In DNA form, the CDR3 reads TGCGCCAGCAGCCAAGTTCAGGGGAGCACTGAAGCTTTCTTT.

The gene calls are TRBV2 and TRBJ2-2; no clear D. Germline assignment: CDR1 SNHLY and CDR2 FYNNEI. Deletions cut 3 bases from V and 5 bases from J, with 16 bases between. The CDR3 loop spans 16 amino acids. CDR3 amino acids: CASSDSFFVGTGELFF. The DNA for the CDR3 is TGTGCCAGCAGTGACAGTTTCTTTGTCGGGACCGGGGAGCTGTTTTTT.

The rearrangement joins TRBV5-4 to TRBJ2-7, with 7 bases aligning to TRBD1. The junction had 19 bases not matched to a gene; V was cut back by 1 base and J by 0 bases. CDR3 length equals 20 residues. Germline assignment: CDR1 SGHNT and CDR2 YYREEE (reference sequence). DNA for the CDR3: TGTGCCAGCAGCTTGAAATTGGGTGGGACAGCCGCAACTAGCTCCTACGAGCAGTACTTC. This encodes CASSLKLGGTAATSSYEQYF. The full variable domain, completed using reference TRBV5-4 and TRBJ2-7, is ETGVTQSPTHLIKTRGQQVTLRCSSQSGHNTVSWYQQALGQGPQFIFQYYREEENGRGNFPPRFSGLQFPNYSSELNVNALELDDSALYLCASSLKLGGTAATSSYEQYFGPGTRLTVT.

V is TRBV29-1 and J is TRBJ2-2, with D perhaps matching TRBD1 (6 bases). Germline V gene sequence: CDR1 SQVTM, CDR2 ANQGSEA. Trimming stripped 6 bases from V and 1 base from J, with 9 bases between. The CDR3 extends over 13 amino acids. The CDR3 loop is CSVGHLNTGELFF. CDR3 DNA sequence: TGCAGCGTGGGACACCTGAACACCGGGGAGCTGTTTTTT.

This clonotype occurred a few times. In DNA form, the CDR3 reads TGTGCCAGCAGCTCTCCCCCCCTACGTAGCACTGAAGCTTTCTTT. Translated: CASSSPPLRSTEAFF. V gene TRBV7-9 combines with J gene TRBJ1-1; D gene ambiguous. V lost 4 bases to trimming and J lost 4 bases, with 16 bases between them. This CDR3 spans 15 amino acids. Germline V gene lookup returns CDR1 SEHNR and CDR2 FQNEAQ (reference sequence).

This chain joins TRBV14 and TRBJ2-3; no firm D call. The germline V gene encodes CDR1 SGHDN and CDR2 FVKESK. Deletions cut 4 bases from V and 0 bases from J, with 11 bases between. This CDR3 comprises 15 residues. DNA for the CDR3: TGTGCCAGCAGCCCCCTCGCACAGAGCACAGATACGCAGTATTTT. Protein: CASSPLAQSTDTQYF.

This clonotype was seen at least ten times. The genes are TRBV6-4 and TRBJ2-2; 8 bases are shared with TRBD1. Germline V gives CDR1 MRHNA, CDR2 SNTAGT. The length of the CDR3 is 12 residues. V lost 9 bases and J lost 11; bases outside the gene matches: 8. CDR3 region: CARRTGRFELFF. The DNA of the CDR3 is TGTGCCAGGCGGACAGGGAGGTTCGAGCTGTTTTTT.

This clonotype was observed many times. J is TRBJ2-5 and V is TRBV7-3, with 9 bases fitting TRBD2. This CDR3 comprises 16 residues. V was clipped by 1 base and J by 5 bases; unmatched bases: 8. In germline, CDR1 is SGHTA, CDR2 FQGTGA. The CDR3 DNA reads as TGTGCCAGCAGCTTAAGCGGTAGCGGGAGTCGGGAGACCCAGTACTTC. Translated: CASSLSGSGSRETQYF.

At least ten counts were recorded for this clonotype. The chain joins TRBV7-2 to TRBJ1-5; 10 bases are shared with TRBD1. The CDR3 sequence is 14 residues long. V shed 5 bases and J 7 bases; nucleotides not matched to a gene: 5. Looked up from germline, CDR1 is SGHTA and CDR2 is FQGNSA. In nucleotides, the CDR3 is TGTGCCAGCAGCGGGACAGGGGTGGAACAGCCCCAGCATTTT. Translated: CASSGTGVEQPQHF.

Of note for this clonotype: Possible read error: a much larger clone is one base away. This is likely a read error, given that the CDR3 carries no conserved phenylalanine or tryptophan at its end. The chain employs TRBV6-9 and TRBJ2-5, with 10 bases matching TRBD2. From germline, CDR1 is MNHGY and CDR2 SVAAGI. V lost 4 bases, J lost 4 bases, and 9 bases stayed unmatched. CDR3 length: 16 residues. The CDR3 loop reads CASSSPASGSRETQYS. The CDR3 DNA is TGTGCCAGCAGTTCACCGGCTAGCGGGAGTCGAGAGACCCAGTACTCC.